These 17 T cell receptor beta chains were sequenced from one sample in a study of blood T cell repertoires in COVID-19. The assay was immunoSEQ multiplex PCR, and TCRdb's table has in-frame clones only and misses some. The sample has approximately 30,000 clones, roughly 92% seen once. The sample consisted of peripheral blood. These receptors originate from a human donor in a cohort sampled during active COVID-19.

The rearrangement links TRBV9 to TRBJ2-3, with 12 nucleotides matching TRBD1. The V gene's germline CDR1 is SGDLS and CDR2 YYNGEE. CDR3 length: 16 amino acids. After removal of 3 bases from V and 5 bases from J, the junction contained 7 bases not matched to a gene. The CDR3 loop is CASSGPGTGGRDTQYF. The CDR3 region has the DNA TGTGCCAGCAGCGGACCCGGGACAGGGGGCCGAGATACGCAGTATTTT.

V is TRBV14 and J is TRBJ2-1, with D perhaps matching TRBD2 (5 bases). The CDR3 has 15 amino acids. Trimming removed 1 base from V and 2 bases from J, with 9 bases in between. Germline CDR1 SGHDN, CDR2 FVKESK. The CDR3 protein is CASSQADSAYNEQFF. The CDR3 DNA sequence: TGTGCCAGCAGCCAAGCGGACTCCGCCTACAATGAGCAGTTCTTC.

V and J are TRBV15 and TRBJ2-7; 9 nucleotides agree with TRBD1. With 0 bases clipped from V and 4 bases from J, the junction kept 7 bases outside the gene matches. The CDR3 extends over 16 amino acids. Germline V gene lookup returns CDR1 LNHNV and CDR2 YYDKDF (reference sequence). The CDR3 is CATSRDGDRGVYEQYF. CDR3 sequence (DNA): TGTGCCACCAGCAGAGACGGAGACAGGGGGGTTTACGAGCAGTACTTC.

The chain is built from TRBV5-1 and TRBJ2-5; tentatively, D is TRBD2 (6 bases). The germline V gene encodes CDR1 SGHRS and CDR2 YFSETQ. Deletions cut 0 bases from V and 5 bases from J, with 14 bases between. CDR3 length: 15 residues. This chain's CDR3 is CASSLVGWTKETQYF. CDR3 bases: TGCGCCAGCAGCTTGGTGGGCTGGACTAAGGAGACCCAGTACTTC.

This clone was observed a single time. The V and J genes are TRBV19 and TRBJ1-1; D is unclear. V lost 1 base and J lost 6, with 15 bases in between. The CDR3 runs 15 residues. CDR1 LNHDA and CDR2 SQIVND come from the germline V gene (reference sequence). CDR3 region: CASSIVREVRAEAFF. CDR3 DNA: TGTGCCAGTAGTATAGTTAGGGAGGTTCGAGCTGAAGCTTTCTTT.

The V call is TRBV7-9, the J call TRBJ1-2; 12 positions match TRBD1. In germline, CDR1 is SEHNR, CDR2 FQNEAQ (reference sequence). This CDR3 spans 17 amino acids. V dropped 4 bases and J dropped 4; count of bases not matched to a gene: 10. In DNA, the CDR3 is TGTGCCAGCAGCTCAGAGTCGGGGACAGGGGGCCTCTATGGCTACACCTTC. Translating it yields CASSSESGTGGLYGYTF.

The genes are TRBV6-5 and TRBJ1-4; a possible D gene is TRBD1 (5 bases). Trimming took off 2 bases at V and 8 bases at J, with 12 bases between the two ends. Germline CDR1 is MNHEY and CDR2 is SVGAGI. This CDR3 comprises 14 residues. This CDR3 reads CASSYGRANEKLFF. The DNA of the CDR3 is TGTGCCAGCAGTTACGGCAGGGCCAACGAAAAACTGTTTTTT.

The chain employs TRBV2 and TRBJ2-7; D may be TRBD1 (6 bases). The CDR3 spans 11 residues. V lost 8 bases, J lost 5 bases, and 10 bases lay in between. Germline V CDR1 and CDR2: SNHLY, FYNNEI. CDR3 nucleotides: TGTGCCAGCGAGGGGGTACACGAGCAGTACTTC. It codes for CASEGVHEQYF.

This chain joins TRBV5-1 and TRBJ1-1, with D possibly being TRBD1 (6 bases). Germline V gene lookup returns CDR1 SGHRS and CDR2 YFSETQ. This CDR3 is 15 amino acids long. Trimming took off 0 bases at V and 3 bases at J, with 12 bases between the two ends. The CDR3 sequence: CASSLEGDWDTEAFF. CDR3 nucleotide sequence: TGCGCCAGCAGCTTGGAGGGGGATTGGGACACTGAAGCTTTCTTT.

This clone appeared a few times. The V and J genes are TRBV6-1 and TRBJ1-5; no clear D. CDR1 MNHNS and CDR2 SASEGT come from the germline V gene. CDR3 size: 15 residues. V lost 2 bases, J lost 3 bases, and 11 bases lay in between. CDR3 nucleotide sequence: TGTGCCAGCAGTGAAAATATCGGGGACAATCAGCCCCAGCATTTT. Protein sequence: CASSENIGDNQPQHF.

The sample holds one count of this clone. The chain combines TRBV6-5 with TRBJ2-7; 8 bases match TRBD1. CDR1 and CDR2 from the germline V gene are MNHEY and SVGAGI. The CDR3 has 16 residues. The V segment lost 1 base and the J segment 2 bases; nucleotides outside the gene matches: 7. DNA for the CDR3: TGTGCCAGCAGTTACTACTGGGACAGGAGACCCTACGAGCAGTACTTC. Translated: CASSYYWDRRPYEQYF.

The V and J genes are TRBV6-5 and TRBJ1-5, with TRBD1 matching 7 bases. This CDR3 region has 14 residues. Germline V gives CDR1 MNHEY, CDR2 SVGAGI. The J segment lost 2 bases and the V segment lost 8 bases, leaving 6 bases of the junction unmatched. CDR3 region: CASRGTVGNQPQHF. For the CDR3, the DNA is TGTGCCAGCCGAGGGACAGTCGGCAATCAGCCCCAGCATTTT.

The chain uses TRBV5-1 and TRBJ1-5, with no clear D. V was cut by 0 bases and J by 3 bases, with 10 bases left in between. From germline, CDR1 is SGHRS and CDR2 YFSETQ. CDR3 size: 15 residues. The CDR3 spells CASSLASGSNQPQHF. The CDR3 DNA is TGCGCCAGCAGCTTGGCCAGCGGGTCCAATCAGCCCCAGCATTTT.

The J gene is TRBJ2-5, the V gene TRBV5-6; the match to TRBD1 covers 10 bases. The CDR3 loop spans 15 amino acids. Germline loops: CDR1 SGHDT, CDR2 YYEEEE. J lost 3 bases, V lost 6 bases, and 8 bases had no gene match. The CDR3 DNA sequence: TGTGCCAGCAACGGACTGGGACAGGGGAAAGAGACCCAGTACTTC. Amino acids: CASNGLGQGKETQYF.

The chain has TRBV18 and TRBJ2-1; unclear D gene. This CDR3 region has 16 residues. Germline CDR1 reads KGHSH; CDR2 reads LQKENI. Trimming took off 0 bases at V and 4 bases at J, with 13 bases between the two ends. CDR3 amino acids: CASSPPGRAQYNEQFF. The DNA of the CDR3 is TGTGCCAGCTCACCACCGGGCCGAGCTCAATACAATGAGCAGTTCTTC. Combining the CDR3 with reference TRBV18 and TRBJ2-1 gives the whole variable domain NAGVMQNPRHLVRRRGQEARLRCSPMKGHSHVYWYRQLPEEGLKFMVYLQKENIIDESGMPKERFSAEFPKEGPSILRIQQVVRGDSAAYFCASSPPGRAQYNEQFFGPGTRLTVL.

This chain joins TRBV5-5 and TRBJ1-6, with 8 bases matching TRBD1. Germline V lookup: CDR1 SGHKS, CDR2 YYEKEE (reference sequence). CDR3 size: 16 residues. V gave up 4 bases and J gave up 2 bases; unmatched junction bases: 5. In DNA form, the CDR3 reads TGTGCCAGCAGCGCACGACAGGGGCCCTATAATTCACCCCTCCACTTT. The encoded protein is CASSARQGPYNSPLHF.

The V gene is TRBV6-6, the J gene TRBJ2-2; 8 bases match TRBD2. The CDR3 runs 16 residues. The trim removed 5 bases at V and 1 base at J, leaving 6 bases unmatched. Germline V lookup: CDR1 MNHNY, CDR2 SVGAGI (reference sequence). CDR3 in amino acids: CASSRVSGVNTGELFF. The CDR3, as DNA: TGTGCCAGCAGTAGGGTTAGCGGGGTGAACACCGGGGAGCTGTTTTTT.